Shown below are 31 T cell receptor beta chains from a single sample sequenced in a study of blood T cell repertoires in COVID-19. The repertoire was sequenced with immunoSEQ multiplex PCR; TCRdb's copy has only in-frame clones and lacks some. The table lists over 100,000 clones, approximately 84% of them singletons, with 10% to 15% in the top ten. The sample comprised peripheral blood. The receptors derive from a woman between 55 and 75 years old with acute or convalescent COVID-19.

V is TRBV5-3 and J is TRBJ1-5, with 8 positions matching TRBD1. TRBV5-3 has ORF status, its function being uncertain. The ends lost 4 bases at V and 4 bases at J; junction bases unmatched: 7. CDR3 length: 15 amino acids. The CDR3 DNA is TGTGCCAGAAGCGCCCTGACAGGGGTTAATCAGCCCCAGCATTTT. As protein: CARSALTGVNQPQHF.

CDR3 bases: TGTGCCAGCAGTGAGCAGGGGAGCATCCTCCACTTT. Protein product: CASSEQGSILHF. This chain connects TRBV2 to TRBJ1-6, with a weak D call TRBD1 (6 bases). The germline V gene has CDR1 SNHLY and CDR2 FYNNEI. Deletions cut 3 bases from V and 15 bases from J, with 12 bases between. This CDR3 contains 12 residues.

CDR3 DNA sequence: TGTGCCAGCAGGGGTACGGAGGCCGGGGAGCTGTTTTTT. It is translated as CASRGTEAGELFF. The chain links TRBV2 to TRBJ2-2, with D tentatively TRBD2 (5 bases). Germline CDR1 SNHLY, CDR2 FYNNEI. The ends were cut back, 6 bases at V and 6 bases at J, with 11 bases in the middle. CDR3 length equals 13 residues. Using reference TRBV2 and TRBJ2-2 for the parts outside the CDR3, the full variable domain is EPEVTQTPSHQVTQMGQEVILRCVPISNHLYFYWYRQILGQKVEFLVSFYNNEISEKSEIFDDQFSVERPDGSNFTLKIRSTKLEDSAMYFCASRGTEAGELFFGEGSRLTVL.

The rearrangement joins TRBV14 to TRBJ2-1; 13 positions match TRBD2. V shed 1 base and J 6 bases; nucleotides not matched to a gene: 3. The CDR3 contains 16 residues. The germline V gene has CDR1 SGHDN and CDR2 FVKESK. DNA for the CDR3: TGTGCCAGCAGCCAAGTGGGACTAGCGGGAATCAATGAGCAGTTCTTC. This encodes CASSQVGLAGINEQFF.

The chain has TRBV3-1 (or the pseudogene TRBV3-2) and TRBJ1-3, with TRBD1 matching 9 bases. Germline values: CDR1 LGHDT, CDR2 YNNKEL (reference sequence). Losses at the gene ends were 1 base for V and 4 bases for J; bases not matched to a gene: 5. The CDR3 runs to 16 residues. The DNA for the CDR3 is TGTGCCAGCAGCCAAGGAAGCGGGACAGGGGGAAACACCATATATTTT. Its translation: CASSQGSGTGGNTIYF.

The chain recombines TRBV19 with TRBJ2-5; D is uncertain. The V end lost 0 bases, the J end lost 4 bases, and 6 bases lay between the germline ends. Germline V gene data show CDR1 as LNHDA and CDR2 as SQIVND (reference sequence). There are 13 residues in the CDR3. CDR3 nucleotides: TGTGCCAGTAGTATAGATCTAGTAGAGACCCAGTACTTC. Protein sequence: CASSIDLVETQYF.

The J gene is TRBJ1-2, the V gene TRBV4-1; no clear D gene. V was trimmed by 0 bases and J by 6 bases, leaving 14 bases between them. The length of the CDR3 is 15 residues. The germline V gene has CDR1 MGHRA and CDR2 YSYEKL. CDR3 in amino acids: CASSQDGEWRHGYTF. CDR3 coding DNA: TGCGCCAGCAGCCAAGATGGGGAGTGGCGTCATGGCTACACCTTC.

CDR3 sequence (DNA): TGTGCCAGCAGCCAAGGAAGCGGGGGGGAGCAGTACTTC. This encodes CASSQGSGGEQYF. The rearrangement joins TRBV3-1 (or the pseudogene TRBV3-2) to TRBJ2-7, with 9 bases lining up with TRBD2. CDR1 is LGHDT, CDR2 YNNKEL, per germline (reference sequence). V was pared by 1 base and J by 7 bases, with 2 bases of the junction left unmatched. The CDR3 covers 13 residues.

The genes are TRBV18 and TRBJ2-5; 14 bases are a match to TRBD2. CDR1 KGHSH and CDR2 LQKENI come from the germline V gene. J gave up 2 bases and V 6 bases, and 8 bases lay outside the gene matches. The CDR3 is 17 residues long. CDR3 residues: CASSLPGLAGAQETQYF. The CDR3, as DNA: TGTGCCAGCTCCCTTCCGGGACTAGCGGGGGCTCAAGAGACCCAGTACTTC.

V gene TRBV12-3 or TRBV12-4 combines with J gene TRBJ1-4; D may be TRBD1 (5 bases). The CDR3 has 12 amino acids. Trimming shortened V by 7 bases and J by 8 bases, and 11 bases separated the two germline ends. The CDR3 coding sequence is TGTGCCAGCACCCCTCGGGGGGAAAAACTGTTTTTT. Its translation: CASTPRGEKLFF.

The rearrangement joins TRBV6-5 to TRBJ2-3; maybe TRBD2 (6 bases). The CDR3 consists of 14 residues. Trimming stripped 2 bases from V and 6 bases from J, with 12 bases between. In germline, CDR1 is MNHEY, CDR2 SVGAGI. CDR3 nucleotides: TGTGCCAGCAGTTACAGGGGCCGGGGGGATACGCAGTATTTT. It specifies CASSYRGRGDTQYF.

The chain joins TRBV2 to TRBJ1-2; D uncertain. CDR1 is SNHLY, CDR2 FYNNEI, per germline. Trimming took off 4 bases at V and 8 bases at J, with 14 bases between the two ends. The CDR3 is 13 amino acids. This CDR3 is CASSVGPREGYTF. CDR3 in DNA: TGTGCCAGCAGTGTTGGGCCTCGGGAAGGCTACACCTTC.

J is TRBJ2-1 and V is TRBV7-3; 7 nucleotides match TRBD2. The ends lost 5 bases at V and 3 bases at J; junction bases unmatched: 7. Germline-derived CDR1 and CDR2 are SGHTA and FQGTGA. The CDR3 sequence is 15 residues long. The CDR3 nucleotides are TGTGCCAGCAGCCAATCTAGCGGAGTCTACAATGAGCAGTTCTTC. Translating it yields CASSQSSGVYNEQFF.

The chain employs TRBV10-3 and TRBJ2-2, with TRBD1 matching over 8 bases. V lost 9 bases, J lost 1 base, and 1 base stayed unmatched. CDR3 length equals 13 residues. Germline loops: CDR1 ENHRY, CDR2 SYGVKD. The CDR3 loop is CAIDRGNTGELFF. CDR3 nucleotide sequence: TGTGCCATAGACAGGGGGAACACCGGGGAGCTGTTTTTT.

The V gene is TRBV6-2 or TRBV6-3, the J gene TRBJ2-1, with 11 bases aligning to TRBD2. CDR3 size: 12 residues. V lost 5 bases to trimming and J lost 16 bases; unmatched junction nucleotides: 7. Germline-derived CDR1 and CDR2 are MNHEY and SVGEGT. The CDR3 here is CASSTGTSGIFF. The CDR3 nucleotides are TGTGCCAGCAGTACGGGGACTAGCGGCATATTCTTC.

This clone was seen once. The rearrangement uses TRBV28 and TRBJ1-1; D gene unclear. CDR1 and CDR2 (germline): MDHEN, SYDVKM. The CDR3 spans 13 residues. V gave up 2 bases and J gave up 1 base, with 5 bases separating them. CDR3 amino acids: CASSLGRNTEAFF. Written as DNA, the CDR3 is TGTGCCAGCAGTTTAGGCAGGAACACTGAAGCTTTCTTT.

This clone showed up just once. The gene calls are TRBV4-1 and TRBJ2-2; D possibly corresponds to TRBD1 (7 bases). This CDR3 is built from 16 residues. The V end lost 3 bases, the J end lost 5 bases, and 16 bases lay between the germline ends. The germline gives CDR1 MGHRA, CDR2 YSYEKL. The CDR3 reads CASSQTPTGRTGELFF. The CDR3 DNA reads TGCGCCAGCAGCCAGACGCCGACAGGGAGGACCGGGGAGCTGTTTTTT.

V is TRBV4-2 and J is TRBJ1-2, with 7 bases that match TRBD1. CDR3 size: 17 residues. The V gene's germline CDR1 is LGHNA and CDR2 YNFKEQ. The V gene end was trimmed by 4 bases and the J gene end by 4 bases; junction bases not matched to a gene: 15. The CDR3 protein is CASSPEEGAEYSYGYTF. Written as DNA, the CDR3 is TGTGCCAGCAGCCCCGAGGAGGGGGCAGAGTATAGCTATGGCTACACCTTC.

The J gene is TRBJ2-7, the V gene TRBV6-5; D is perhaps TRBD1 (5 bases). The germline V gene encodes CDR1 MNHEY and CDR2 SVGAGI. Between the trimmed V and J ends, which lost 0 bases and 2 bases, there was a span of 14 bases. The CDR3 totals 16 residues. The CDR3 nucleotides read TGTGCCAGCAGTTACTCGATTACAGGATCAGCCTACGAGCAGTACTTC. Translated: CASSYSITGSAYEQYF.

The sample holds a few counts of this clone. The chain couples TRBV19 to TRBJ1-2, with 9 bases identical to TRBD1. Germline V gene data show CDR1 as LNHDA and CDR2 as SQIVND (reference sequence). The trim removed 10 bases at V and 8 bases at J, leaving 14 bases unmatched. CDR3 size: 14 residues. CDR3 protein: CATRLGQGSKGYTF. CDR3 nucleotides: TGTGCCACCCGACTAGGACAGGGGAGCAAGGGCTACACCTTC. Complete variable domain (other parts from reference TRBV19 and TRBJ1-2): DGGITQSPKYLFRKEGQNVTLSCEQNLNHDAMYWYRQDPGQGLRLIYYSQIVNDFQKGDIAEGYSVSREKKESFPLTVTSAQKNPTAFYLCATRLGQGSKGYTFGSGTRLTVV.

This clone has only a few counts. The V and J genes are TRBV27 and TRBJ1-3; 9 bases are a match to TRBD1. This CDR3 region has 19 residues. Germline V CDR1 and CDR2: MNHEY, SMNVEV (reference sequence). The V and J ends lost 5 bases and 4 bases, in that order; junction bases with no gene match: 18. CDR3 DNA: TGTGCCAGCAGTCCCTTCCCGGGACAGGGTGGAGGTCCCGGAAACACCATATATTTT. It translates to CASSPFPGQGGGPGNTIYF.

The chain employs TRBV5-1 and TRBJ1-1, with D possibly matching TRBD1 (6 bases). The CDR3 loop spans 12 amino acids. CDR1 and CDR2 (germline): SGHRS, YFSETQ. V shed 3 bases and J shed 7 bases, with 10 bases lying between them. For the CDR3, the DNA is TGCGCCAGCAGCTCGGACAGACTTGAAGCTTTCTTT. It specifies CASSSDRLEAFF.

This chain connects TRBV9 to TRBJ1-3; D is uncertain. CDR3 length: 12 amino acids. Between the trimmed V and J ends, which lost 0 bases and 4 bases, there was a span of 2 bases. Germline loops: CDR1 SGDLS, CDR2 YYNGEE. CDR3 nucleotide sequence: TGTGCCAGCAGCGTAGCGGGAAACACCATATATTTT. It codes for CASSVAGNTIYF. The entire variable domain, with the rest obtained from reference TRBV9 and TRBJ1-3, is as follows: DSGVTQTPKHLITATGQRVTLRCSPRSGDLSVYWYQQSLDQGLQFLIQYYNGEERAKGNILERFSAQQFPDLHSELNLSSLELGDSALYFCASSVAGNTIYFGEGSWLTVV.

The CDR3 sequence is CASKRGSGQSQETQYF. Here the CDR3 DNA reads TGTGCCAGCAAACGGGGCTCGGGACAGTCCCAAGAGACCCAGTACTTC. This rearrangement joins TRBV19 to TRBJ2-5, with 7 bases lining up with TRBD1. V gave up 9 bases and J gave up 1 base; unmatched junction bases: 14. The germline CDR1 and CDR2 sequences are LNHDA and SQIVND (reference sequence). The CDR3 runs 16 residues.

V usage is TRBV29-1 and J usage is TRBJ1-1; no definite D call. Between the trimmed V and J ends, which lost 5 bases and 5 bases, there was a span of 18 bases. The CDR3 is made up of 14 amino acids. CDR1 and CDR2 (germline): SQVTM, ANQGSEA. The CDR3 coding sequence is TGCAGCGTTCTGGGCCTCGAAGAGAATACTGAAGCTTTCTTT. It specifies CSVLGLEENTEAFF. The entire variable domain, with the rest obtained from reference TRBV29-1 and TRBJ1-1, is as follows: SAVISQKPSRDICQRGTSLTIQCQVDSQVTMMFWYRQQPGQSLTLIATANQGSEATYESGFVIDKFPISRPNLTFSTLTVSNMSPEDSSIYLCSVLGLEENTEAFFGQGTRLTVV.

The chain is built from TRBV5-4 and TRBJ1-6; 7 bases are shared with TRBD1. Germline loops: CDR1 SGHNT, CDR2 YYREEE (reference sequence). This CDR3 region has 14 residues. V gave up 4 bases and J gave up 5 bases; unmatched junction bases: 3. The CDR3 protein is CASSRDSDNSPLHF. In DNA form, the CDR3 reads TGTGCCAGCAGCCGGGACAGTGATAATTCACCCCTCCACTTT.

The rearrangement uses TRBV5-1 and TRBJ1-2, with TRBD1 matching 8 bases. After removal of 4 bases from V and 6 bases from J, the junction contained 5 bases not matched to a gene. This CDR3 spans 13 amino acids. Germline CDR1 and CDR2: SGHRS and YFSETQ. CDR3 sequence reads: CASSIDRGHGYTF. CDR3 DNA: TGCGCCAGCAGCATTGACAGGGGACATGGCTACACCTTC.

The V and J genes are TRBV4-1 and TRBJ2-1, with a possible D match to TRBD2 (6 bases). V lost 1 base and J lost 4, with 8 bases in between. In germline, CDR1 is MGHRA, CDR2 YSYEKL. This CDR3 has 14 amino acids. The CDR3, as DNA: TGCGCCAGCAGCCAAGGGGCGGGGTACAATGAGCAGTTCTTC. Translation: CASSQGAGYNEQFF.

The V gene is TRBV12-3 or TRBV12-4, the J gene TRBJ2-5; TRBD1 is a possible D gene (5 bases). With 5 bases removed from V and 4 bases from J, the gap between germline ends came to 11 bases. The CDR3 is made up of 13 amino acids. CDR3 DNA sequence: TGTGCCAGCAGTAGGGGAAGAAGAGAGACCCAGTACTTC. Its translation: CASSRGRRETQYF.

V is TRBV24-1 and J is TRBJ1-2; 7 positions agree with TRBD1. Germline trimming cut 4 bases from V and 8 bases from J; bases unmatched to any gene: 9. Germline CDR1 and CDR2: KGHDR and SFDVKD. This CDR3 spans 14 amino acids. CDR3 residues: CATSDLTGVEGYTF. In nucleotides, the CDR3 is TGTGCCACCAGTGACCTTACAGGGGTCGAGGGCTACACCTTC.

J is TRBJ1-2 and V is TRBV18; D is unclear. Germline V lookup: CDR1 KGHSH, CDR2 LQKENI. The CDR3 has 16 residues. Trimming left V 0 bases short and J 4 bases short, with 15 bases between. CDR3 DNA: TGTGCCAGCTCACCACCGAGCGAGGGTTTGAGCTATGGCTACACCTTC. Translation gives CASSPPSEGLSYGYTF. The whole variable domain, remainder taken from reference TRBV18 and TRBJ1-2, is NAGVMQNPRHLVRRRGQEARLRCSPMKGHSHVYWYRQLPEEGLKFMVYLQKENIIDESGMPKERFSAEFPKEGPSILRIQQVVRGDSAAYFCASSPPSEGLSYGYTFGSGTRLTVV.